A selection of T cell receptor beta chains follows, all from one sample in a study of molecular identifiers for immune sequencing clone quantification. TCRdb analysed the PCR reads with MiXCR anew, one entry per CDR3 protein. The profile shows around 480,000 distinct CDR3 sequences, around 23% of them singletons. The source material was naive CD8+ T cells from blood, with Jurkat cell RNA spiked in. The receptors were gathered from a human donor in good health. Some libraries in this study had Jurkat cell RNA spiked in. Both conserved end residues are part of each CDR3. The order of the fields is clone size, J gene, D gene, V gene, CDR3 DNA, CDR3 protein. A D gene is named only where the DNA matches it firmly. Clone size, where shown, is once, few, many, or a class for clones that have expanded.

abundance: many; j_gene: TRBJ1-4; d_gene: .; v_gene: TRBV12-3/TRBV12-4; CDR3nt: TGTGCCAGCAGTCCTGGGGCTTCCCGAATTGAAAAACTGTTTTTT; CDR3aa: CASSPGASRIEKLFF
abundance: many; j_gene: TRBJ2-7; d_gene: .; v_gene: TRBV6-5; CDR3nt: TGTGCCAGCAGCCCCGGGGGTTGGTACGAGCAGTACTTC; CDR3aa: CASSPGGWYEQYF
abundance: .; j_gene: TRBJ1-2; d_gene: TRBD1; v_gene: TRBV7-9; CDR3nt: TGTGCCAGCAGCTCCTCCGGGACAGAAATTATCTATGGCTACACCTTC; CDR3aa: CASSSSGTEIIYGYTF
abundance: .; j_gene: TRBJ2-1; d_gene: TRBD2; v_gene: TRBV20-1; CDR3nt: TGCAGTGCTGGGGGGACTAGCGGTCCATTTGAGCAGTTCTTC; CDR3aa: CSAGGTSGPFEQFF
abundance: many; j_gene: TRBJ2-4; d_gene: TRBD1; v_gene: TRBV28; CDR3nt: TGTGCCAGCAGTTTTCTGGACAGGGGAAACATTCAGTACTTC; CDR3aa: CASSFLDRGNIQYF
abundance: few; j_gene: TRBJ2-7; d_gene: TRBD2; v_gene: TRBV29-1; CDR3nt: TGCAGCGTTGAAGCTCGGGAGGGACAACTCTACGAGCAGTACTTC; CDR3aa: CSVEAREGQLYEQYF
abundance: many; j_gene: TRBJ1-1; d_gene: .; v_gene: TRBV2; CDR3nt: TGTGCCAGCAGGACGCACTGGACGAACACTGAAGCTTTCTTT; CDR3aa: CASRTHWTNTEAFF
abundance: many; j_gene: TRBJ2-2; d_gene: .; v_gene: TRBV30; CDR3nt: TGTGCCTGGAGTGTAGTTTTATCCGGGGAGCTGTTTTTT; CDR3aa: CAWSVVLSGELFF
abundance: many; j_gene: TRBJ1-5; d_gene: TRBD1; v_gene: TRBV12-3/TRBV12-4; CDR3nt: TGTGCCAGCAGTACGACAGGGATACTTAGCAATCAGCCCCAGCATTTT; CDR3aa: CASSTTGILSNQPQHF
abundance: .; j_gene: TRBJ2-7; d_gene: TRBD2; v_gene: TRBV7-9; CDR3nt: TGTGCCAGCAGCTTAGGTCCGGGACTACTCAACGAGCAGTACTTC; CDR3aa: CASSLGPGLLNEQYF
abundance: many; j_gene: TRBJ2-7; d_gene: .; v_gene: TRBV5-6; CDR3nt: TGTGCCAGCAGCTTGGATGGGGCGTCCTACGAGCAGTACTTC; CDR3aa: CASSLDGASYEQYF